The present TCR beta chain was sequenced within a study of graft-versus-host responses after intestinal transplantation. The wider study: After anti-thymocyte globulin induction, recipients took tacrolimus and steroids for 3 to 4 years. Study-level points and caveats: Detected in recipient marrow were GvH clones, some of which were first observed in ileum or blood. Early post-transplant HvG declines were associated with peak circulating GvH clone levels.

There are a few counts of this clone. The antigen is not known. Looked up from germline, CDR1 is SGHDN and CDR2 is FVKESK. The CDR3 has 15 residues. Trimming took 4 bases from V and 7 from J; bases not matched to a gene: 6. Processing of graft tissue released intraepithelial and lamina propria lymphocytes. Some clones are missing from TCRdb's copy, which holds only in-frame ones; the method was immunoSEQ multiplex PCR. The sample yields under 20,000 clones, roughly 74% seen once. The genes are TRBV14 and TRBJ2-7; 14 bases agree with TRBD2. Specimen: ileum tissue, collected 14 days after transplant. This receptor was obtained from a human patient who received an intestinal transplant, so some T cells may come from the graft donor. The chain's CDR3 is CASSRLGLAGDEQYF. The CDR3 bases are TGTGCCAGCAGCCGACTGGGACTAGCGGGGGATGAGCAGTACTTC.